This T cell receptor (beta chain) was sequenced in a study of cytomegalovirus exposure and HLA in healthy donors. Overall study findings and caveats: Among the CMV-associated chains, a few were confirmed in vitro as specific for CMV antigens.

Regarding this clone: The target antigen is unknown.

The donors were in the approximately 120-subject validation cohort, distinct from the roughly 600-subject first cohort. TCRdb keeps only in-frame clones here, not all; method: immunoSEQ multiplex PCR. The profile shows some 79,000 clones, approximately 94% of them singletons. This CDR3 is 15 amino acids long. CDR1 and CDR2 (germline): SGHTA, FQGNSA. The V segment lost 4 bases and the J segment 8 bases; nucleotides outside the gene matches: 8. The V and J genes are TRBV7-2 and TRBJ2-1; 10 positions agree with TRBD1. This receptor was taken from a woman younger than 30 in good health and CMV-seropositive. Sequencing was performed on PBMCs. The CDR3 bases are TGTGCCAGCAGCTCCACCCGGGACAGGGGCGATGAGCAGTTCTTC. Translation gives CASSSTRDRGDEQFF.